This T cell receptor beta chain was recovered during a study of blood T cell repertoires in COVID-19. Study summary: Samples of COVID-19 (acute and convalescent) were obtained from the United States, Italy and Spain. The analysed material was cDNA or gDNA that came from T cells, B-cell-depleted T cells, or PBMCs.

As processed by the authors: The assay estimated nucleated cells by amplifying reference gene primers. The repertoire was sequenced with immunoSEQ multiplex PCR; TCRdb's copy has only in-frame clones and lacks some. Clonal size and the V and J genes are those of that table, whereas D and trimming came from the DNA. The data show around 100,000 clones, roughly 90% seen once. From germline, CDR1 is SEHNR and CDR2 FQNEAQ (reference sequence). The CDR3 has 17 amino acids. With V trimmed by 1 base and J by 3 bases, 8 bases remained unmatched. Sequencing input: peripheral blood. The chain combines TRBV7-9 with TRBJ2-1; 8 nucleotides line up with TRBD2. The clonotype originates from a woman in her sixties or seventies with acute or convalescent COVID-19. CDR3 in amino acids: CASSLGWGGLDYNEQFF. The CDR3 DNA reads TGTGCCAGCAGCTTAGGATGGGGGGGACTAGACTACAATGAGCAGTTCTTC.